These T cell receptor beta chains were read from a single sample in a study of healthy donors' naive CD4 and CD8 T cells. TCRdb reprocessed the reads via MiXCR and lists one record per CDR3 protein. The table records approximately 200,000 distinct CDR3 sequences, around 80% of them present only once. Sequenced: naive CD4+ and CD8+ T cells sorted from blood, pooled from several donors. The receptors shown here come from a pool of human donors in good health; the sample pools cells from several healthy donors. The CDR3 runs from the conserved cysteine through the conserved F or W. Each record gives: D gene, CDR3 length, V gene, clone size, J gene, CDR3 protein, CDR3 DNA. A D gene is named only where the DNA matches it firmly. The size field is filled for only some rows; it gives once, few, many or a size class.

-,12,TRBV6-1,-,TRBJ2-1,CASSGLVDEQFF,TGTGCCAGCAGTGGCCTTGTGGATGAGCAGTTCTTC
TRBD1,15,TRBV27,-,TRBJ1-6,CGSRRPGQGISPLHF,TGTGGCAGCAGGCGACCGGGACAGGGGATTTCACCCCTCCACTTT
TRBD1,13,TRBV30,once,TRBJ1-2,CAYRTGGFYGYTF,TGTGCCTACAGGACAGGGGGCTTCTATGGCTACACCTTC
TRBD1,12,TRBV6-5,once,TRBJ1-1,CASMLGQKEAFF,TGTGCCAGCATGCTGGGACAGAAAGAAGCTTTCTTT
-,15,TRBV5-1,few,TRBJ1-2,CASSLEVSTNYGYTF,TGCGCCAGCAGCTTGGAGGTCAGCACTAACTATGGCTACACCTTC
-,13,TRBV29-1,-,TRBJ2-7,CSALGTSPYEQYF,TGCAGCGCCCTCGGGACGAGTCCCTACGAGCAGTACTTC
-,16,TRBV6-4,once,TRBJ1-1,CAPPGGLGDFGTEAFF,TGTGCCCCTCCCGGTGGCCTAGGGGATTTCGGCACTGAAGCTTTCTTT
-,14,TRBV6-5,once,TRBJ1-2,CASSDPSSSYGYTF,TGTGCCAGCAGTGACCCATCAAGCTCCTATGGCTACACCTTC
TRBD1,15,TRBV6-6,-,TRBJ1-1,CASSDRVQMGTEAFF,TGTGCCAGCAGTGACAGGGTGCAGATGGGCACTGAAGCTTTCTTT
-,15,TRBV28,-,TRBJ2-1,CASSFGTGIQDEQFF,TGTGCCAGCAGTTTTGGAACAGGGATCCAGGATGAGCAGTTCTTC
-,14,TRBV19,few,TRBJ2-1,CASSIGNKGNEQFF,TGTGCCAGTAGTATTGGGAATAAGGGCAATGAGCAGTTCTTC
TRBD1,16,TRBV6-1,-,TRBJ2-3,CASSLGTGLNTDTQYF,TGTGCCAGCAGTCTCGGGACAGGGTTAAATACAGATACGCAGTATTTT
-,13,TRBV29-1,-,TRBJ2-5,CSVGWGLGETQYF,TGCAGCGTTGGGTGGGGCCTAGGGGAGACCCAGTACTTC
-,14,TRBV6-5,-,TRBJ2-5,CASSQRTRLKTQYF,TGTGCCAGCAGTCAACGAACACGCCTCAAGACCCAGTACTTC
-,15,TRBV6-5,-,TRBJ2-3,CVSSATVTSTDTQYF,TGTGTCAGCAGTGCGACTGTAACTAGCACAGATACGCAGTATTTT
-,12,TRBV19,few,TRBJ2-7,CASRGDSYEQYF,TGTGCCAGTAGGGGCGACTCCTACGAGCAGTACTTC
-,18,TRBV12-5,-,TRBJ1-1,CASGLVSATPTSGTEAFF,TGTGCTAGTGGTTTGGTAAGCGCGACACCAACATCGGGCACTGAAGCTTTCTTT
-,13,TRBV29-1,-,TRBJ2-1,CSVVGRLRVEQFF,TGCAGCGTTGTGGGACGCCTACGGGTAGAGCAGTTCTTC
TRBD1,14,TRBV19,few,TRBJ1-1,CASQAGQGKSEAFF,TGTGCCTCCCAGGCGGGACAGGGTAAATCTGAAGCTTTCTTT
TRBD1,16,TRBV29-1,few,TRBJ2-1,CSGFLGGGQSYNEQFF,TGCAGCGGGTTTCTGGGTGGGGGACAGTCCTACAATGAGCAGTTCTTC
-,12,TRBV29-1,-,TRBJ1-1,CSVAAGWTEAFF,TGCAGCGTCGCCGCGGGGTGGACTGAAGCTTTCTTT
-,14,TRBV29-1,-,TRBJ1-1,CSVEDPRRESEAFF,TGCAGCGTTGAAGACCCAAGACGGGAGTCTGAAGCTTTCTTT
-,15,TRBV6-6,-,TRBJ2-5,CASSSPQSFQETQYF,TGTGCCAGCAGTTCCCCCCAAAGCTTTCAAGAGACCCAGTACTTC
-,14,TRBV2,-,TRBJ1-1,CASSELSKNTEAFF,TGTGCCAGCAGTGAATTGAGTAAGAACACTGAAGCTTTCTTT
-,13,TRBV12-3/TRBV12-4,few,TRBJ2-2,CASSLPGTGELFF,TGTGCCAGCAGTTTGCCGGGCACCGGGGAGCTGTTTTTT
-,13,TRBV20-1,-,TRBJ2-2,CSCGQGYTGELFF,TGCAGTTGCGGGCAGGGCTACACCGGGGAGCTGTTTTTT
-,13,TRBV29-1,-,TRBJ1-1,CSAQGGRNTEAFF,TGCAGCGCACAGGGAGGGAGAAACACTGAAGCTTTCTTT
TRBD1,17,TRBV15,few,TRBJ1-1,CATSRGGQGGMNTEAFF,TGTGCCACCAGCAGAGGGGGACAGGGGGGAATGAACACTGAAGCTTTCTTT
-,11,TRBV29-1,few,TRBJ2-7,CSVVSTYEQYF,TGCAGCGTTGTTAGTACCTACGAGCAGTACTTC
TRBD1,14,TRBV29-1,-,TRBJ1-2,CSVELTQGAAGYTF,TGCAGCGTGGAATTGACACAGGGGGCGGCTGGCTACACCTTC
TRBD1,14,TRBV5-5,-,TRBJ2-5,CASSFPGGLETQYF,TGTGCCAGCAGCTTCCCAGGGGGCTTGGAGACCCAGTACTTC
-,16,TRBV27,once,TRBJ2-7,CASRTPTYNGLVGQYF,TGTGCCAGCAGAACCCCGACATATAATGGCTTGGTGGGGCAGTACTTC
TRBD1,14,TRBV19,-,TRBJ2-1,CASSPGQGGNEQFF,TGTGCCAGCAGTCCGGGACAGGGTGGGAATGAGCAGTTCTTC
-,16,TRBV28,-,TRBJ2-3,CASSLDRDTNTDTQYF,TGTGCCAGCAGTCTTGACCGGGACACAAACACAGATACGCAGTATTTT
-,18,TRBV28,once,TRBJ2-7,CASSLTPSVGISTYEQYF,TGTGCCAGCAGTTTAACCCCCTCGGTGGGCATCTCAACCTACGAGCAGTACTTC
TRBD1,15,TRBV14,few,TRBJ1-2,CASSQDRGTGNGYTF,TGTGCCAGCAGCCAAGATCGTGGGACAGGGAATGGCTACACCTTC
-,14,TRBV30,-,TRBJ1-3,CAFSTVLSGNTIYF,TGTGCGTTTTCGACGGTACTCTCTGGAAACACCATATATTTT
TRBD1,13,TRBV5-5,few,TRBJ2-7,CASSLYRGYEQYF,TGTGCCAGCAGCTTGTACAGGGGCTACGAGCAATACTTC
TRBD2,13,TRBV29-1,-,TRBJ2-3,CSVRGRATDTQYF,TGCAGCGTTCGCGGGAGGGCTACAGATACGCAGTATTTT
-,14,TRBV27,-,TRBJ2-7,CASSYRSEIYEQYF,TGTGCCAGCAGTTATCGGAGCGAGATCTACGAGCAGTACTTC
TRBD2,14,TRBV29-1,-,TRBJ2-1,CSVGGGSGGNEQFF,TGCAGCGTTGGAGGCGGGAGTGGGGGCAATGAGCAGTTCTTC
TRBD1,13,TRBV6-1,-,TRBJ2-5,CASMLGQAETQYF,TGTGCCAGCATGCTTGGACAGGCGGAGACCCAGTACTTC
TRBD1,12,TRBV29-1,-,TRBJ2-3,CSVNQGADTQYF,TGCAGCGTTAATCAGGGGGCAGATACGCAGTATTTT
-,8,TRBV29-1,few,TRBJ2-1,CSIDEQFF,TGCAGCATTGATGAGCAGTTCTTC
-,12,TRBV29-1,-,TRBJ1-2,CSVETGRHGYTF,TGCAGCGTTGAAACAGGGCGCCATGGCTACACCTTC
TRBD1,15,TRBV27,-,TRBJ1-6,CASSWLDRVNSPLHF,TGTGCCAGCAGTTGGTTGGACAGGGTAAATTCACCCCTCCACTTT
TRBD1,18,TRBV15,-,TRBJ2-7,CATSYLGPGEGAVYEQYF,TGTGCCACCAGCTACCTAGGCCCAGGAGAGGGGGCGGTTTACGAGCAGTACTTC
TRBD1,15,TRBV7-8,once,TRBJ1-6,CASSFLTGSESPLHF,TGTGCCAGCAGCTTCTTGACAGGGTCAGAATCACCCCTCCACTTT
-,14,TRBV15,-,TRBJ2-1,CATSLRGSYNEQFF,TGTGCCACCAGCTTGCGCGGGTCCTACAATGAGCAGTTCTTC
-,16,TRBV6-6,-,TRBJ1-1,CASSYSFGELGTEAFF,TGTGCCAGCAGTTATTCCTTCGGAGAGCTGGGCACTGAAGCTTTCTTT
-,13,TRBV19,-,TRBJ2-1,CASSTPGPDGHRF,TGTGCCAGTAGTACCCCGGGCCCTGACGGCCACAGATTC